The entry that follows covers one T cell receptor (beta chain) sequence. Its antigen is as yet unknown. This sample was taken from a study of OX40 agonist ivuxolimab in advanced cancers. Study information: While on treatment, patients had intravenous ivuxolimab at 0.01 to 10 mg/kg every 2 weeks. Three patients, one with hepatocellular carcinoma and two with cutaneous melanoma, responded partially.

Measured with immunoSEQ multiplex PCR; TCRdb has only the in-frame clones, and not every one. The data show 76,000 or so clones, 65% to 90% seen once. Overall study findings and caveats: Among patients with partial responses at 0.1-3.0 mg/kg, clonal expansion was among the lowest. In the 0.1 to 3.0 mg/kg range, CD4+ and CD8+ blood T cells had expanded clonally by week 6.

The starting material was CD4+ or CD8+ T cells sorted from blood, obtained in a trial of the OX40 agonist ivuxolimab. The source of this sequence is an adult with an advanced solid tumor such as melanoma, head and neck, liver or kidney cancer.

The CDR3 loop reads CAISADSWTGELFF. Here the CDR3 DNA reads TGTGCCATCAGTGCGGACTCTTGGACCGGGGAGCTGTTTTTT. This rearrangement joins TRBV10-3 to TRBJ2-2; tentatively, D is TRBD2 (5 bases). V lost 4 bases to trimming and J lost 5 bases, with 11 bases between them. CDR3 length: 14 amino acids. Germline CDR1 and CDR2: ENHRY and SYGVKD.